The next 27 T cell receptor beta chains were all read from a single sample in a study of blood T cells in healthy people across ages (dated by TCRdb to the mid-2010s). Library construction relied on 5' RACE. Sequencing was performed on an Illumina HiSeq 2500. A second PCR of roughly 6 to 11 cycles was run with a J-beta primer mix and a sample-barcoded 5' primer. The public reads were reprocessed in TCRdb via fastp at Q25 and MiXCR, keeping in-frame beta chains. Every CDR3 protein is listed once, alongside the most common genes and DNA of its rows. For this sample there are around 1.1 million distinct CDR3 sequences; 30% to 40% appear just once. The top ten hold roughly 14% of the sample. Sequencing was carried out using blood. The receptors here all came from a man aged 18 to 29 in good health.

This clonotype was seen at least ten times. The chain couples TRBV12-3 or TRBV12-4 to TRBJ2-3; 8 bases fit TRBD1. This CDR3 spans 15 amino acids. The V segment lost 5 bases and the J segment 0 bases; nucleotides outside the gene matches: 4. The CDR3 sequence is CASSPQGGSTDTQYF. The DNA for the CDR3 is TGTGCCAGCAGTCCACAGGGGGGAAGCACAGATACGCAGTATTTT.

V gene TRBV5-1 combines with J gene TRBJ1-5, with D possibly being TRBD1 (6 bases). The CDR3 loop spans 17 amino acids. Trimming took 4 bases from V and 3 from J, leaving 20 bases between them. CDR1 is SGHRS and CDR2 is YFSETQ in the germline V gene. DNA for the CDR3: TGCGCCAGCAGCCGAATCGCTGTGGACAGCCCCAATCAGCCCCAGCATTTT. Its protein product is CASSRIAVDSPNQPQHF.

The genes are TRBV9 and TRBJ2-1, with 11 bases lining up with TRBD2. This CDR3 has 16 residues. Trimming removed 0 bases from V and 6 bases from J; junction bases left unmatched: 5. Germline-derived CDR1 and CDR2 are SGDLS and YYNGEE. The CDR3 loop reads CASSVDVGLAGNEQFF. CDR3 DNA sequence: TGTGCCAGCAGCGTAGATGTCGGACTAGCGGGCAATGAGCAGTTCTTC.

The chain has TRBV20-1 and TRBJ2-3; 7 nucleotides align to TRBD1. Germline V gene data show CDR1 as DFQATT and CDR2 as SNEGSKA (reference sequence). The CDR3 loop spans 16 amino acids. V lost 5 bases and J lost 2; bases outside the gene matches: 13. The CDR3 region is CSAPGQSRPNTDTQYF. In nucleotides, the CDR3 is TGCAGTGCTCCGGGACAGTCGAGACCCAACACAGATACGCAGTATTTT.

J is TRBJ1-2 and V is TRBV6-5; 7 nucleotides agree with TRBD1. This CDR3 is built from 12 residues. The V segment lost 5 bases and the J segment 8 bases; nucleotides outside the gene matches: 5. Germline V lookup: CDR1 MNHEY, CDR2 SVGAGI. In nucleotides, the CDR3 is TGTGCCAGCAGTAGAGACAGGGAAGGCTACACCTTC. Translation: CASSRDREGYTF.

CDR3 bases: TGTGCCAGCAGTTCCCGGGGCGGACCCTATGGCTACACCTTC. This translates into CASSSRGGPYGYTF. V is TRBV27 and J is TRBJ1-2, with D possibly TRBD1 on 5 matching bases. There are 14 residues in the CDR3. The germline V gene encodes CDR1 MNHEY and CDR2 SMNVEV (reference sequence). Trimming stripped 4 bases from V and 4 bases from J, with 13 bases between.

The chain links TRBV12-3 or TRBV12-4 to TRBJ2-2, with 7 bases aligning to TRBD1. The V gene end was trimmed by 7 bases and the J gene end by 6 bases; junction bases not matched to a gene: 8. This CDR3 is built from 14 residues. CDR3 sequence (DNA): TGTGCCAGCACCCTGACAGGGTTCCCCGGGGAGCTGTTTTTT. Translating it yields CASTLTGFPGELFF.

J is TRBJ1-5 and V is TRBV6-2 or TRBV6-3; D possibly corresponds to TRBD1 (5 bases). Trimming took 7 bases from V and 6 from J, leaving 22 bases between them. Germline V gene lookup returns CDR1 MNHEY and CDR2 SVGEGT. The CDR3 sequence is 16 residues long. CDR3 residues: CASTPRRGRVSQPQHF. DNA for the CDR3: TGTGCCAGCACCCCTCGGCGGGGGAGGGTGAGTCAGCCCCAGCATTTT.

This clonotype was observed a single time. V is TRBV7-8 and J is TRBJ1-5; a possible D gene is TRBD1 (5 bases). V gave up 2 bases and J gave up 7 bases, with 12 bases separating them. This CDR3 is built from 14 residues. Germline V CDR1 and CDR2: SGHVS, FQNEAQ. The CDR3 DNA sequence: TGTGCCAGCAGCTTAAGGGGCCTGGGGCAGCCCCAGCATTTT. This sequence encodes CASSLRGLGQPQHF.

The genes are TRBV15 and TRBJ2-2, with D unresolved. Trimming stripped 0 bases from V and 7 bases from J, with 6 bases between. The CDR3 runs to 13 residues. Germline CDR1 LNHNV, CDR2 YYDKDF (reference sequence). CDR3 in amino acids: CATSRDLGGELFF. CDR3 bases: TGTGCCACCAGCAGAGATCTAGGCGGGGAGCTGTTTTTT.

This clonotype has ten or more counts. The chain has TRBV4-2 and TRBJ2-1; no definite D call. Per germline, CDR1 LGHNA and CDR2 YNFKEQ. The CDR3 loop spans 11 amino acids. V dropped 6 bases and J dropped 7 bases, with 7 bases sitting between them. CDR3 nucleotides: TGTGCCAGCAGGCTAGAGAATGAGCAGTTCTTC. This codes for CASRLENEQFF.

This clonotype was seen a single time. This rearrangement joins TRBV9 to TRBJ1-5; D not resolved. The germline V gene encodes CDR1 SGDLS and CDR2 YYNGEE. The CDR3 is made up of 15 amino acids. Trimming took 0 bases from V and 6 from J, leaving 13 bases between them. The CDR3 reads CASSVGGDYRQPQHF. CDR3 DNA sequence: TGTGCCAGCAGCGTAGGTGGGGATTATCGTCAGCCCCAGCATTTT.

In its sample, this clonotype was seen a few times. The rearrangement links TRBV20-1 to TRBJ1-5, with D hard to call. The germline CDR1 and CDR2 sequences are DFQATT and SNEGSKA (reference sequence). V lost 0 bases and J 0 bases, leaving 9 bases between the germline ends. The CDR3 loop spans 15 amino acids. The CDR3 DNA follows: TGCAGTGCTAGAGATTCCCCGGGTAGCAATCAGCCCCAGCATTTT. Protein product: CSARDSPGSNQPQHF.

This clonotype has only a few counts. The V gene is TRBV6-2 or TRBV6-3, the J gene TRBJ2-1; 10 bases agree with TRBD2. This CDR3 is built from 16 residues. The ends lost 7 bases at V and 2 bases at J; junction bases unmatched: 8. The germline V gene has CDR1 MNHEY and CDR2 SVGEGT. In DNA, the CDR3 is TGTGCCAGCACCCGACTAGCGGGTTACCCCTACAATGAGCAGTTCTTC. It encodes CASTRLAGYPYNEQFF.

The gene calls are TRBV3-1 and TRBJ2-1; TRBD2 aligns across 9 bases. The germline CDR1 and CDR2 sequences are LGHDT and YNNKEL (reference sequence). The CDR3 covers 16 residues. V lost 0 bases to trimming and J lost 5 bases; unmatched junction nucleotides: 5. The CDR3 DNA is TGTGCCAGCAGCCAAGAACGTGCTAGCGGGGACAATGAGCAGTTCTTC. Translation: CASSQERASGDNEQFF.

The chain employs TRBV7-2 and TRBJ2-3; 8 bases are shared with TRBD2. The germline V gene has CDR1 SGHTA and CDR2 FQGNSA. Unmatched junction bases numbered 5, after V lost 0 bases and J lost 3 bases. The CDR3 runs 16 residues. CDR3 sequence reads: CASSLAAGGSTDTQYF. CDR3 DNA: TGTGCCAGCAGCTTAGCTGCGGGGGGAAGTACAGATACGCAGTATTTT.

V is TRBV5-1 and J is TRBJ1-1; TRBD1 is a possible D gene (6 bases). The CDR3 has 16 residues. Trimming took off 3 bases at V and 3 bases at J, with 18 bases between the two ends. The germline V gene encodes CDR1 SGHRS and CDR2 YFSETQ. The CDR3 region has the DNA TGCGCCAGCAGCTCTCCGGGACAAGGGGAGGACACTGAAGCTTTCTTT. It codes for CASSSPGQGEDTEAFF.

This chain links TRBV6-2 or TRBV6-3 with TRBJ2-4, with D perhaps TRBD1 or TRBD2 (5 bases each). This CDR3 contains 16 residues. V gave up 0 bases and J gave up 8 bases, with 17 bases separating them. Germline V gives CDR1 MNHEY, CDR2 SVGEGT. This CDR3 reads CASSYSRQGVRDIQYF. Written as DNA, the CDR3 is TGTGCCAGCAGTTACTCTCGGCAGGGAGTGCGTGACATTCAGTACTTC.

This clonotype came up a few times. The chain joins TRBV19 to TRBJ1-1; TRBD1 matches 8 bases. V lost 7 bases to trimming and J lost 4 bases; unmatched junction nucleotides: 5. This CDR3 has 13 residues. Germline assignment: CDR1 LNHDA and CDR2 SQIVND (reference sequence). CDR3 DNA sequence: TGTGCCAGTAAGGACAGGGTAGGCACTGAAGCTTTCTTT. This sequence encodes CASKDRVGTEAFF.

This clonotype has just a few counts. The CDR3 coding sequence is TGTGCCAGCAGTACGGGACAGGGTCGACTGTTTTTT. It yields the protein CASSTGQGRLFF. The rearrangement links TRBV9 to TRBJ2-2; 9 bases fit TRBD1. With 5 bases clipped from V and 14 bases from J, the junction kept 7 bases outside the gene matches. This CDR3 has 12 residues. Germline V gene data show CDR1 as SGDLS and CDR2 as YYNGEE. The full variable domain, its missing parts supplied by reference TRBV9 and TRBJ2-2, is DSGVTQTPKHLITATGQRVTLRCSPRSGDLSVYWYQQSLDQGLQFLIQYYNGEERAKGNILERFSAQQFPDLHSELNLSSLELGDSALYFCASSTGQGRLFFGEGSRLTVL.

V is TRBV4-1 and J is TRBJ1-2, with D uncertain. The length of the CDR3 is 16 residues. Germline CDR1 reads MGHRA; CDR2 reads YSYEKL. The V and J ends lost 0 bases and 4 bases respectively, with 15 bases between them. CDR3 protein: CASSQDWNPSGYGYTF. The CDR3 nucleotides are TGCGCCAGCAGCCAAGATTGGAATCCGTCCGGCTATGGCTACACCTTC.

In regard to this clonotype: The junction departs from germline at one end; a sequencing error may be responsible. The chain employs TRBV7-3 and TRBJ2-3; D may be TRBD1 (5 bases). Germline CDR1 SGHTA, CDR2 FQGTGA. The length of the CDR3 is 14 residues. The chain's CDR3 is CASRSTGPSDTRYF. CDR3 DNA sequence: TGTGCCAGCAGATCTACAGGCCCATCAGATACGCGGTATTTT.

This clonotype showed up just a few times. CDR3 residues: CSARLGQGVYNEQYF. In nucleotides, the CDR3 is TGCAGTGCTAGACTTGGACAGGGGGTGTACAATGAGCAGTACTTC. The chain carries TRBV20-1 and TRBJ2-5, with 10 bases lining up with TRBD1. This CDR3 is 15 amino acids long. In germline, CDR1 is DFQATT, CDR2 SNEGSKA (reference sequence). Trimming took 2 bases from V and 11 from J; bases not matched to a gene: 14.

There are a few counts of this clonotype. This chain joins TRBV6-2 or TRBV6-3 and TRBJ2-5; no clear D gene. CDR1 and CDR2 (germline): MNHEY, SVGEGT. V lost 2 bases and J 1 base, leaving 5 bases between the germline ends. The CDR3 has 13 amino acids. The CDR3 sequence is CASSYQFQETQYF. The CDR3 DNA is TGTGCCAGCAGTTACCAATTCCAAGAGACCCAGTACTTC.

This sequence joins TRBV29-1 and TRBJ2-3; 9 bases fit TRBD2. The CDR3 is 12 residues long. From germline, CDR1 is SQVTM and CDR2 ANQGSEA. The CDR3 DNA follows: TGCAGTGTTTTGGCGGGGGGGGATACGCAGTATTTT. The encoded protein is CSVLAGGDTQYF.

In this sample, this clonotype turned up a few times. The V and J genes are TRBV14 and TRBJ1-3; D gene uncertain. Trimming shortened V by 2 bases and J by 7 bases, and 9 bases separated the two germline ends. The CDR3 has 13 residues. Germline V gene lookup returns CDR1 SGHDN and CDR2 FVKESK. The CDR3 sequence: CASSQRAGNTIYF. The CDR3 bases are TGTGCCAGCAGCCAACGGGCCGGGAACACCATATATTTT.

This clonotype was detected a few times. CDR3 protein: CASSRDRGLETQYF. The DNA of the CDR3 is TGTGCCAGCAGTCGTGACAGGGGGCTAGAGACCCAGTACTTC. The V and J genes are TRBV6-2 or TRBV6-3 and TRBJ2-5; 10 nucleotides align to TRBD1. Germline V gene lookup returns CDR1 MNHEY and CDR2 SVGEGT. J gave up 4 bases and V 5 bases, and 4 bases lay outside the gene matches. This CDR3 has 14 amino acids.